The clone carrying this T cell receptor (beta chain) occurred a few times. The CDR3 loop spans 15 amino acids. Between the trimmed V and J ends, which lost 1 base and 3 bases, there was a span of 11 bases. CDR1 and CDR2 (germline): KGHDR, SFDVKD. TCRdb re-called the 5' RACE reads through MiXCR, storing one row per CDR3 protein. The sample includes approximately 90,000 distinct CDR3 sequences, 16% of them seen just once. These data belong to a study of early T cells in non-severe SARS-CoV-2 infection. Looking at the study overall: Sequencing used unsorted whole-blood bulk RNA, so chains lack pairing.

The receptor comes from an adult who was a healthcare worker with PCR-confirmed SARS-CoV-2 infection or an uninfected control (not recorded which). V is TRBV24-1 and J is TRBJ2-5; D may be TRBD2 (6 bases). This material consisted of whole blood, taken at baseline. CDR3 amino acids: CATSDFSGSEETQYF. The CDR3 DNA follows: TGTGCCACCAGTGATTTTTCCGGGAGTGAAGAGACCCAGTACTTC.